This TCR beta chain was recorded in a study of identical twins. General study findings and limits: For out-of-frame beta sequences, excess twin sharing was weaker.

Germline CDR1 SGDLS, CDR2 YYNGEE. The CDR3 has 14 residues. V was pared by 0 bases and J by 6 bases, with 11 bases between. Healthy Caucasian donors formed the entire cohort. Comments on this clonotype: Its antigen remains unknown.

TCRdb reanalysed the 5' RACE reads using MiXCR and keeps one entry per CDR3 protein. Here the sample spans approximately 230,000 distinct CDR3 sequences, approximately 5.9% being singletons. Separately, the same data were catalogued under a study of T cells expressing NK-cell markers. From that second work: Whether the expanded NKG2C+ T cell clones recognized HCMV remained unclear.

The sequencing input was CD8+ T cells sorted from blood. This chain joins TRBV9 and TRBJ2-3, with D tentatively TRBD1 (5 bases). This clonotype originated in a woman under 30 in good health. CDR3 sequence: CASSVEGVRDTQYF. DNA of the CDR3: TGTGCCAGCAGCGTAGAAGGGGTTAGGGATACGCAGTATTTT.